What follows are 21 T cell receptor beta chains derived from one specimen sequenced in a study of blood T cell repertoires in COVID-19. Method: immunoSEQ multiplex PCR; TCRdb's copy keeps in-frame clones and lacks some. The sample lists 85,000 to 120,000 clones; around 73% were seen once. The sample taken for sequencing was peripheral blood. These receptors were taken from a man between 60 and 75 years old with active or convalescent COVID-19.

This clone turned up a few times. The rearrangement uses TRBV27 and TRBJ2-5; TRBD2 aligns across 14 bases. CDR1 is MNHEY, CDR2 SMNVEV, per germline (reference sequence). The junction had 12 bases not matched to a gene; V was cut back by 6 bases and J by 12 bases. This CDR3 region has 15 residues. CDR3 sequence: CASRSPGTSGRREYF. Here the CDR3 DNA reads TGTGCCAGCAGGTCTCCCGGGACTAGCGGGAGAAGGGAGTACTTC.

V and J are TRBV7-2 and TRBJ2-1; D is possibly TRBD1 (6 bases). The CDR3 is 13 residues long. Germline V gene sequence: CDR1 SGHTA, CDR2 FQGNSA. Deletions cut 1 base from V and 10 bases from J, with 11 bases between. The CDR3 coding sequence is TGTGCCAGCAGCTTAGGGGGTCAGGGGGAGCAGTTCTTC. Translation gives CASSLGGQGEQFF.

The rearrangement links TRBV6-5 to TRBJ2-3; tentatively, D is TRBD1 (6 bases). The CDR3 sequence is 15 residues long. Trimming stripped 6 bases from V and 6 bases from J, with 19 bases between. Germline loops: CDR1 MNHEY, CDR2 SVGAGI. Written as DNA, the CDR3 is TGTGCCAGCAGGCAGGGGACCACCAAAGCGGATACGCAGTATTTT. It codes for CASRQGTTKADTQYF.

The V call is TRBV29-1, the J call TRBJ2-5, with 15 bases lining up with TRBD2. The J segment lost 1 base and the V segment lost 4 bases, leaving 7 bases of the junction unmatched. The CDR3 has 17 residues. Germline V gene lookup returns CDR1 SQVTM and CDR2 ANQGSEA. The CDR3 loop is CSVAGTSGRRAQETQYF. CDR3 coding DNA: TGCAGCGTTGCAGGGACTAGCGGGAGGAGGGCCCAAGAGACCCAGTACTTC.

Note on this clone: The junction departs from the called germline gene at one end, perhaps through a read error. Here the CDR3 reads CARRPGGETGGYNEQFF. The CDR3 DNA is TGCGCCCGCAGGCCCGGGGGTGAGACAGGGGGATACAATGAGCAGTTCTTC. The chain employs TRBV5-1 and TRBJ2-1; 9 bases line up with TRBD1. The CDR3 is 17 amino acids. The germline gives CDR1 SGHRS, CDR2 YFSETQ.

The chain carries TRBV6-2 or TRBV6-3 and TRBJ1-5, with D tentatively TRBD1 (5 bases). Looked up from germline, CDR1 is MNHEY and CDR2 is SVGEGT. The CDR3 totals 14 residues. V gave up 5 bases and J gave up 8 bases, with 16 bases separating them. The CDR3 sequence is CASSTPAGIKPQHF. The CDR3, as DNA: TGTGCCAGCAGTACCCCCGCAGGGATCAAGCCCCAGCATTTT.

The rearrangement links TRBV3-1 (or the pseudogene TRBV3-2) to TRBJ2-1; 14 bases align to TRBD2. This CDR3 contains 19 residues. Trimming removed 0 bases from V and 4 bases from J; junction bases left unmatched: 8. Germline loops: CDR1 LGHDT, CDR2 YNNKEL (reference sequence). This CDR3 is CASSQDVETSGREYNEQFF. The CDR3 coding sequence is TGTGCCAGCAGCCAAGATGTAGAGACTAGCGGGAGGGAATACAATGAGCAGTTCTTC.

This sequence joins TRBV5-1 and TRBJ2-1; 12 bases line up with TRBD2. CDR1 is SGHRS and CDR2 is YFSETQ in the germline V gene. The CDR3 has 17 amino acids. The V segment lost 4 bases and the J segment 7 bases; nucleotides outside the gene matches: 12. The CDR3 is CASSPTALAGGSNEQFF. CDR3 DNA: TGCGCCAGCAGCCCCACCGCACTAGCGGGAGGCTCTAATGAGCAGTTCTTC.

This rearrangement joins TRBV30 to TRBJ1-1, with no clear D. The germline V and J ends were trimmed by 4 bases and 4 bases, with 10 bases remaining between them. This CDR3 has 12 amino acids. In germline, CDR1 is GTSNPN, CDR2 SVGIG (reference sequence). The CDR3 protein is CAWNRGGTEAFF. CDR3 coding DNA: TGTGCCTGGAATCGGGGAGGCACTGAAGCTTTCTTT.

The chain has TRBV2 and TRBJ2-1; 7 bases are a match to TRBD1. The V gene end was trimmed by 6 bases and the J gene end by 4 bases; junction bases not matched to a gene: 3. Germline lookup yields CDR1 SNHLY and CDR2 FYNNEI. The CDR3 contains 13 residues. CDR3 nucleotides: TGTGCCAGCAGCCGGGACAGTTACAATGAGCAGTTCTTC. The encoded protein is CASSRDSYNEQFF.

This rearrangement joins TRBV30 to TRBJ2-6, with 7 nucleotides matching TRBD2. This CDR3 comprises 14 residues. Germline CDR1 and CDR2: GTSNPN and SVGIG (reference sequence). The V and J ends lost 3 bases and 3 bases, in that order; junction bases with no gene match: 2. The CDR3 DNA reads TGTGCCTGGAGGTCGGGAGGTGGGGCCAACGTCCTGACTTTC. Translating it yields CAWRSGGGANVLTF.

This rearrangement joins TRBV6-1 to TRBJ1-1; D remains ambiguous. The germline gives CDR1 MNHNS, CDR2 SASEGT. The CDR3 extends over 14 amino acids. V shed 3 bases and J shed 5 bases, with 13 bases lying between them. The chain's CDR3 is CASSDGGRVTEAFF. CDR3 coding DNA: TGTGCCAGCAGTGATGGAGGGAGGGTTACTGAAGCTTTCTTT.

The CDR3: CASSGGRGTTYEQYV. The CDR3 nucleotides read TGCGCCAGCAGTGGAGGGCGGGGGACTACATACGAGCAGTACGTC. V gene TRBV10-2 combines with J gene TRBJ2-7; 7 bases agree with TRBD2. This CDR3 is built from 15 residues. Germline V lookup: CDR1 WSHSY, CDR2 SAAADI. V trimming: 4 bases; J trimming: 4 bases; junction bases outside the gene matches: 10.

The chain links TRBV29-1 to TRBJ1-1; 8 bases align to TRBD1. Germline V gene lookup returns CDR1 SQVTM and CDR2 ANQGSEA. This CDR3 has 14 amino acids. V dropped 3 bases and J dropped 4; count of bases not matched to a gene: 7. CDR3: CSVDTAGGTTEAFF. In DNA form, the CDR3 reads TGCAGCGTTGATACGGCAGGGGGCACCACTGAAGCTTTCTTT.

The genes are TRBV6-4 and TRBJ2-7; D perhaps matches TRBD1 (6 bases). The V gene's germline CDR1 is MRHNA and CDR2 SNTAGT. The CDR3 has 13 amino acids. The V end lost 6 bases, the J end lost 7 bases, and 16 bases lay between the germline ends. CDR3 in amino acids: CASRTRQESEQYF. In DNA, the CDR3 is TGTGCCAGCAGGACGAGACAGGAGTCGGAGCAGTACTTC.

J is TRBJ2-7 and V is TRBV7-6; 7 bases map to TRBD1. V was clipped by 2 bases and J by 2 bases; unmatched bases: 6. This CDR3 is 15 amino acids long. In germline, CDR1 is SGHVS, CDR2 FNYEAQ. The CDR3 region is CASSLKGGPTYEQYF. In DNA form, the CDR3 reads TGTGCCAGCAGCTTAAAAGGGGGCCCCACCTACGAGCAGTACTTC.

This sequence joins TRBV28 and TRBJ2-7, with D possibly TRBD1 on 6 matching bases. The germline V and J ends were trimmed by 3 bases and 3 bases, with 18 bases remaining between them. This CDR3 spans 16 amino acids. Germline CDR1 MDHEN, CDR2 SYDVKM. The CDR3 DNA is TGTGCCAGCAGTTTTTTTGGGACGAAGGACAGCTACGAGCAGTACTTC. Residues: CASSFFGTKDSYEQYF. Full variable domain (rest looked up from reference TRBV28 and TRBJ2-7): DVKVTQSSRYLVKRTGEKVFLECVQDMDHENMFWYRQDPGLGLRLIYFSYDVKMKEKGDIPEGYSVSREKKERFSLILESASTNQTSMYLCASSFFGTKDSYEQYFGPGTRLTVT.

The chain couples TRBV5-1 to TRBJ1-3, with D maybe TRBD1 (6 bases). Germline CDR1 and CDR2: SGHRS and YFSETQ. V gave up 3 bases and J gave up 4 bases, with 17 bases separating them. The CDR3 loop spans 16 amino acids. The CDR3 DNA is TGCGCCAGCAGCTCCAATCCCTCCGGGACAGGAAACACCATATATTTT. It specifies CASSSNPSGTGNTIYF.

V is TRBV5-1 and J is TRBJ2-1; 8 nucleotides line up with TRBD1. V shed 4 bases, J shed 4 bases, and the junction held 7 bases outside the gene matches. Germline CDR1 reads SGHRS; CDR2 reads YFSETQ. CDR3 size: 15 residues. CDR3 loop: CASSTGQGTYNEQFF. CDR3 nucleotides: TGCGCCAGCAGCACCGGACAGGGAACGTACAATGAGCAGTTCTTC.

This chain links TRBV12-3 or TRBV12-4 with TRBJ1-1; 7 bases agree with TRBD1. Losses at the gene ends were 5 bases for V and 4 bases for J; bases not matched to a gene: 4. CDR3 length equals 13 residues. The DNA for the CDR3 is TGTGCCAGCAGTGTCACAGGGGCCACTGAAGCTTTCTTT. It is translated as CASSVTGATEAFF.

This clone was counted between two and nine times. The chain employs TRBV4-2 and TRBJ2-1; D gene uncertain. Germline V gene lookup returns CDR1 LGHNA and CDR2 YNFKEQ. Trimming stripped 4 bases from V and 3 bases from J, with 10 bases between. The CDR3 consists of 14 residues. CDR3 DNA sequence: TGTGCCAGCAGCCCAAGAGGCAGCTACAATGAGCAGTTCTTC. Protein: CASSPRGSYNEQFF.